This T cell receptor beta chain was recorded in a study of blood T cell repertoires in COVID-19. Study-wide context: Sites in the United States, Italy and Spain provided acute and convalescent COVID-19 samples.

Authors' data handling: How many nucleated cells were present was estimated from reference gene primer amplification. Only in-frame clones appear in the TCRdb table, and some are missing; sequencing was by immunoSEQ multiplex PCR. From that table come the V and J calls and clone size; the DNA was used to work out D and trimming. The sample shows hundreds of thousands of clones, 83% of them seen only once. Germline V gene data show CDR1 as LNHDA and CDR2 as SQIVND (reference sequence). This CDR3 has 15 residues. V was clipped by 6 bases and J by 10 bases, with 24 bases between them. The sequence came from a woman aged 45-65 years with acute or convalescent COVID-19. What was sequenced was peripheral blood. The chain is built from TRBV19 and TRBJ1-1; D perhaps matches TRBD1 (6 bases). Here the CDR3 DNA reads TGTGCCAGTAGACCCCTCCAACAGGGTCCTGGGGGAGCTTTCTTT. This translates into CASRPLQQGPGGAFF.